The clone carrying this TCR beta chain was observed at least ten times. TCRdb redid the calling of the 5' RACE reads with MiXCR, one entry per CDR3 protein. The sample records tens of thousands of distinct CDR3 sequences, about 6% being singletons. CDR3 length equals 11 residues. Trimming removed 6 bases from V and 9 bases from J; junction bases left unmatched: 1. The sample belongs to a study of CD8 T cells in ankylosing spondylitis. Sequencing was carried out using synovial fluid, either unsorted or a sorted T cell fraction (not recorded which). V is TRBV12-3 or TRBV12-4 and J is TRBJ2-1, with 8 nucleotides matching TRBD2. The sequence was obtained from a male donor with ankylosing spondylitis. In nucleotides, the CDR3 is TGTGCCAGCAGGCGGGAGGTTGAGCAGTTCTTC. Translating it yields CASRREVEQFF.